This passage covers 20 T cell receptor beta chains from one sample sequenced in a study of CD8 T cells in Susac syndrome. The RNA, roughly 0.45 to 1 ug, was put through reverse transcription using random hexamers. TCRdb fed the immunoSEQ multiplex PCR reads into MiXCR, producing one record per CDR3 protein. The table includes 200,000 to 300,000 distinct CDR3 sequences, roughly 95% detected once. Sequencing used CD4+ T cells from PBMCs. These receptors all stem from a human donor with Susac syndrome.

V gene TRBV3-1 combines with J gene TRBJ2-7; D remains unclear. V was shortened by 2 bases and J by 0 bases, with 8 bases between the two germline ends. This CDR3 is 14 amino acids long. Germline V gene lookup returns CDR1 LGHDT and CDR2 YNNKEL (reference sequence). CDR3 DNA sequence: TGTGCCAGCAGCCAATTCAGGTTCTCCTACGAGCAGTACTTC. Translated: CASSQFRFSYEQYF.

CDR3 residues: CASTSTGATDTQYF. The CDR3 nucleotides are TGTGCCAGCACCTCTACGGGGGCAACAGATACGCAGTATTTT. The gene calls are TRBV7-8 and TRBJ2-3; the D call may be TRBD1 or TRBD2 (6 bases each). This CDR3 region has 14 residues. Trimming cost V 7 bases and J 3 bases, with 14 bases left between them. Germline CDR1 and CDR2: SGHVS and FQNEAQ.

The chain has TRBV29-1 and TRBJ2-7, with D perhaps matching TRBD2 (5 bases). Germline V CDR1 and CDR2: SQVTM, ANQGSEA. This CDR3 region has 13 residues. V lost 7 bases, J lost 2 bases, and 15 bases lay in between. This chain's CDR3 is CSATRGLPYEQYF. The CDR3 coding sequence is TGCAGCGCAACAAGAGGACTTCCCTACGAGCAGTACTTC.

The genes are TRBV20-1 and TRBJ2-1; maybe TRBD2 (6 bases). Trimming stripped 2 bases from V and 0 bases from J, with 17 bases between. CDR1 is DFQATT, CDR2 SNEGSKA, per germline (reference sequence). The CDR3 spans 17 residues. The CDR3: CSARMRLAYSSYNEQFF. The DNA for the CDR3 is TGCAGTGCTAGAATGCGGCTAGCGTATAGCTCCTACAATGAGCAGTTCTTC.

The chain carries TRBV9 and TRBJ2-1, with unresolved D. Per germline, CDR1 SGDLS and CDR2 YYNGEE. V was trimmed by 8 bases and J by 1 base, leaving 7 bases between them. The CDR3 extends over 12 amino acids. The CDR3 sequence is CASASSYNEQFF. DNA for the CDR3: TGTGCCAGTGCGAGTTCCTACAATGAGCAGTTCTTC.

DNA for the CDR3: TGTGCCTGGAGTCCGGGACAGCAAGAGACCCAGTACTTC. This encodes CAWSPGQQETQYF. The chain joins TRBV30 to TRBJ2-5, with 7 bases fitting TRBD1. CDR3 length: 13 amino acids. CDR1 and CDR2 (germline): GTSNPN, SVGIG (reference sequence). With 2 bases clipped from V and 2 bases from J, the junction kept 2 bases outside the gene matches.

The V and J genes are TRBV29-1 and TRBJ1-5; D uncertain. This CDR3 spans 13 amino acids. V was trimmed by 5 bases and J by 8 bases, leaving 16 bases between them. Germline CDR1 reads SQVTM; CDR2 reads ANQGSEA. In nucleotides, the CDR3 is TGCAGCGTTTCCAAGGACCCCGGGGAGCCCCAGCATTTT. This encodes CSVSKDPGEPQHF.

The table lists this clonotype with a count of one. This sequence joins TRBV19 and TRBJ2-1; D is perhaps TRBD1 (5 bases). V dropped 0 bases and J dropped 7 bases, with 10 bases sitting between them. Germline CDR1 and CDR2: LNHDA and SQIVND (reference sequence). The CDR3 totals 14 residues. The chain's CDR3 is CASSIEPQGNEQFF. The CDR3 coding sequence is TGTGCCAGTAGTATAGAGCCCCAGGGTAATGAGCAGTTCTTC.

The genes are TRBV4-2 and TRBJ1-3, with 7 bases aligning to TRBD1. Germline values: CDR1 LGHNA, CDR2 YNFKEQ. The length of the CDR3 is 15 residues. The V and J ends lost 3 bases and 2 bases, in that order; junction bases with no gene match: 4. CDR3 loop: CASSQEGQTGNTIYF. The CDR3, as DNA: TGTGCCAGCAGCCAGGAGGGACAGACTGGAAACACCATATATTTT.

The V call is TRBV9, the J call TRBJ2-5; 7 nucleotides match TRBD2. This CDR3 contains 15 residues. Looked up from germline, CDR1 is SGDLS and CDR2 is YYNGEE. Trimming took 4 bases from V and 3 from J; bases not matched to a gene: 9. The CDR3 bases are TGTGCCAGCAGCACCGCCGCGGGGAGGGAAGAGACCCAGTACTTC. Translation: CASSTAAGREETQYF.

J is TRBJ2-5 and V is TRBV10-2; 12 nucleotides line up with TRBD1. The CDR3 is 15 amino acids. CDR1 WSHSY and CDR2 SAAADI come from the germline V gene. V gave up 7 bases and J gave up 5 bases; unmatched junction bases: 8. CDR3 in amino acids: CASIKGQGAGETQYF. CDR3 nucleotide sequence: TGCGCCAGCATAAAGGGACAGGGGGCCGGCGAGACCCAGTACTTC.

The gene calls are TRBV11-1 and TRBJ2-6; the D is unclear. The V and J ends lost 8 bases and 1 base respectively, with 15 bases between them. Looked up from germline, CDR1 is SGHAT and CDR2 is FQDESV (reference sequence). The CDR3 has 16 residues. The CDR3 sequence: CASAPGQSSGANVLTF. CDR3 sequence (DNA): TGTGCCAGCGCGCCGGGCCAATCTTCTGGGGCCAACGTCCTGACTTTC. The variable domain in full, completed from reference TRBV11-1 and TRBJ2-6, reads EAEVAQSPRYKITEKSQAVAFWCDPISGHATLYWYRQILGQGPELLVQFQDESVVDDSQLPKDRFSAERLKGVDSTLKIQPAELGDSAMYLCASAPGQSSGANVLTFGAGSRLTVL.

The CDR3 sequence is CSASRMSPTDTQYF. In nucleotides, the CDR3 is TGCAGTGCCAGCCGGATGTCTCCCACAGATACGCAGTATTTT. The chain joins TRBV20-1 to TRBJ2-3; D unclear. Germline V gene sequence: CDR1 DFQATT, CDR2 SNEGSKA (reference sequence). With 6 bases removed from V and 2 bases from J, the gap between germline ends came to 15 bases. The length of the CDR3 is 14 residues.

The chain joins TRBV4-1 to TRBJ2-3; no clear D. The germline gives CDR1 MGHRA, CDR2 YSYEKL. The CDR3 has 14 residues. V was clipped by 1 base and J by 8 bases, with 13 bases between them. DNA for the CDR3: TGCGCCAGCAGCCAAGTCCTCCGACCGGGTACGCAGTATTTT. As protein: CASSQVLRPGTQYF.

This chain uses TRBV20-1 with TRBJ2-1; D might be TRBD2 (5 bases). The CDR3 runs to 12 residues. Per germline, CDR1 DFQATT and CDR2 SNEGSKA (reference sequence). Trimming took off 0 bases at V and 7 bases at J, with 7 bases between the two ends. This CDR3 is CSARDSANEQFF. CDR3 sequence (DNA): TGCAGTGCTAGAGATAGCGCTAATGAGCAGTTCTTC.

The chain joins TRBV6-5 to TRBJ1-5; D possibly corresponds to TRBD1 (5 bases). Germline V gene lookup returns CDR1 MNHEY and CDR2 SVGAGI. There are 17 residues in the CDR3. V lost 0 bases and J 2 bases, leaving 14 bases between the germline ends. The CDR3 region has the DNA TGTGCCAGCAGTTACTCCGGGGCCAGGGTGGGCAATCAGCCCCAGCATTTT. Encoded protein: CASSYSGARVGNQPQHF.

This clonotype was observed once. The V call is TRBV7-2, the J call TRBJ1-5, with TRBD1 matching over 7 bases. Germline CDR1 and CDR2: SGHTA and FQGNSA. The V and J ends lost 5 bases and 4 bases, in that order; junction bases with no gene match: 11. This CDR3 is 16 amino acids long. The CDR3 protein is CASSPLVTGPNQPQHF. CDR3 DNA sequence: TGTGCCAGCAGCCCCCTTGTGACAGGGCCGAATCAGCCCCAGCATTTT.

This clonotype was recorded only once. The chain is built from TRBV12-3 or TRBV12-4 and TRBJ2-3; TRBD1 agrees at 8 bases. The CDR3 contains 14 residues. Trimming cost V 6 bases and J 4 bases; bases outside gene matches: 6. CDR3 nucleotide sequence: TGTGCCAGCAGAGACAGGGGAGCGGCAGATACGCAGTATTTT. It specifies CASRDRGAADTQYF.

V usage is TRBV28 and J usage is TRBJ2-2, with D hard to call. The CDR3 is 15 residues long. V lost 5 bases and J lost 4, with 14 bases in between. The V gene's germline CDR1 is MDHEN and CDR2 SYDVKM. CDR3: CASSRAGLSTGELFF. The CDR3 DNA sequence: TGTGCCAGCAGTCGAGCCGGTCTTTCCACCGGGGAGCTGTTTTTT.

The rearrangement joins TRBV30 to TRBJ2-7; 8 bases are a match to TRBD2. Germline V CDR1 and CDR2: GTSNPN, SVGIG (reference sequence). The CDR3 has 15 residues. Trimming at V came to 5 bases and at J to 3 bases, leaving 12 bases not matched to a gene. The CDR3 region has the DNA TGTGCCTGGGATCCGGGTTTAGCGGGAAACTACGAGCAGTACTTC. It yields the protein CAWDPGLAGNYEQYF.